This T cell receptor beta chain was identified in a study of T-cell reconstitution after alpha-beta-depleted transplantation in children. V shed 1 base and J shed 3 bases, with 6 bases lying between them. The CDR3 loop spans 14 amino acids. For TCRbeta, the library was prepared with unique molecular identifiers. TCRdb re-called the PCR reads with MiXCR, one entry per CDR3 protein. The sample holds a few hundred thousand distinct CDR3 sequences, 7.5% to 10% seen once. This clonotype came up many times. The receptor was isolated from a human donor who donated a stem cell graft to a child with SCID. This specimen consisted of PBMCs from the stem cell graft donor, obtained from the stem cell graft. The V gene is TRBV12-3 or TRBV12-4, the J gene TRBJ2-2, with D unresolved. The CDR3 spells CASSLGQYTGELFF. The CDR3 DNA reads TGTGCCAGCAGTTTAGGGCAGTACACCGGGGAGCTGTTTTTT.